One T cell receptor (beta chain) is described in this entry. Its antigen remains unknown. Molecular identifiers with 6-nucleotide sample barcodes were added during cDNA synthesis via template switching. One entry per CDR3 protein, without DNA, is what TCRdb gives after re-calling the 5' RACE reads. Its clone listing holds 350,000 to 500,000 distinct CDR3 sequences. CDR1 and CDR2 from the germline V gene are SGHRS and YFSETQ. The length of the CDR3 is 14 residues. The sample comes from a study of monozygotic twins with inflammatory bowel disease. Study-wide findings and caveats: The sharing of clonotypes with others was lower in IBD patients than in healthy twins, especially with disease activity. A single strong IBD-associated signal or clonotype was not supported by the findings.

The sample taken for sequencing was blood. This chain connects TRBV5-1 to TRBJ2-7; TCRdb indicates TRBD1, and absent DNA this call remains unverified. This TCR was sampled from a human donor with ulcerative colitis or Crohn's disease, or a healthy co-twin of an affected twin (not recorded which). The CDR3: CASMVGTGGYEQYF.